These T cell receptor beta chains were read from a single sample in a study of T-cell reconstitution after alpha-beta-depleted transplantation in children. One entry per CDR3 protein results from TCRdb running MiXCR on the PCR reads. The sample consists of about 200,000 distinct CDR3 sequences, roughly 7% of them appearing once. Sequencing was performed on PBMCs, taken before TCRalphabeta/CD19-depleted stem cell transplant. The receptors shown here come from a boy younger than 10 with acute lymphoblastic leukemia, due to receive a stem cell transplant. CDR3s include the opening cysteine and the closing phenylalanine or tryptophan. Each record gives: V gene, J gene, CDR3 protein.

>TRBV5-1|TRBJ1-5
CASSLSHGDPQHF
>TRBV29-1|TRBJ1-4
CSVEDNSSEKLFF
>TRBV7-2|TRBJ2-3
CASTLAGATDTQYF
>TRBV11-2|TRBJ1-6
CASSPRPGEHGPLHF
>TRBV12-3/TRBV12-4|TRBJ2-3
CASSFFVGGASDTQYF
>TRBV11-2|TRBJ2-7
CASSLRSGSSYEQYF
>TRBV10-3|TRBJ2-5
CAISELASGIQETQYF
>TRBV10-3|TRBJ1-6
CAISEYPSSSYNSPLHF
>TRBV6-5|TRBJ2-7
CASSYSGLTYEQYF
>TRBV5-5|TRBJ2-7
CASIGTGAYEQYF
>TRBV12-3/TRBV12-4|TRBJ2-5
CASRLAGIGAGTQYF
>TRBV5-1|TRBJ1-1
CASSLVGEYTEAFF
>TRBV28|TRBJ2-3
CASRGGAGLTDTQYF
>TRBV3-1|TRBJ2-6
CASSQDTTGANVLTF
>TRBV7-3|TRBJ1-1
CASSQSGLNTEAFF
>TRBV29-1|TRBJ1-1
CSVLDRGVLNTEAFF
>TRBV28|TRBJ2-3
CASSWGGVPDTQYF
>TRBV14|TRBJ2-1
CASSPRAGLAGYNEQFF
>TRBV27|TRBJ2-1
CASSFTSGDANEQFF
>TRBV5-1|TRBJ1-1
CASSLTTGYDTEAFF
>TRBV12-3/TRBV12-4|TRBJ2-5
CASSSDRGKTQYF
>TRBV4-1|TRBJ2-6
CASSPTPAPGANVLTF
>TRBV9|TRBJ1-1
CASSVNEGQPGTEAFF
>TRBV29-1|TRBJ1-1
CSVEDLKLGGEAFF
>TRBV6-2/TRBV6-3|TRBJ2-5
CASRDPGQGVETQYF
>TRBV7-9|TRBJ2-1
CASSLVWRETYNEQFF
>TRBV7-9|TRBJ2-7
CASSPGLAGGKVEQYF
>TRBV13|TRBJ2-2
CASSLLSMNTGELFF
>TRBV9|TRBJ2-5
CASSVDLGIQETQYF
>TRBV7-9|TRBJ2-5
CASSKPQGSQETQYF
>TRBV3-1|TRBJ2-3
CASSRTSGGASTDTQYF
>TRBV6-2/TRBV6-3|TRBJ2-5
CASSPPRSGGRQETQYF
>TRBV15|TRBJ2-3
CATFPGVTRTSTDTQYF